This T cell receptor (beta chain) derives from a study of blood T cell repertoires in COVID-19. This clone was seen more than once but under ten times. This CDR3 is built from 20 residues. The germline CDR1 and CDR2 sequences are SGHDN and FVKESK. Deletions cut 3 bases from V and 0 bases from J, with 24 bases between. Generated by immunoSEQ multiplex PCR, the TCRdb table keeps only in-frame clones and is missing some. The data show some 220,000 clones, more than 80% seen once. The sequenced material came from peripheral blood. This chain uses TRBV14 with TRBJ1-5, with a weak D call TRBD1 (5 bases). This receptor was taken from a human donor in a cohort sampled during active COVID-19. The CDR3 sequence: CASSHRAATNSTYSNQPQHF. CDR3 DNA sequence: TGTGCCAGCAGCCACAGGGCCGCAACAAATTCGACGTATAGCAATCAGCCCCAGCATTTT.